This T cell receptor (beta chain) was obtained from a study of shared clonotypes between healthy human individuals. Only in-frame clones appear in the TCRdb table, and some are missing; sequencing was by immunoSEQ multiplex PCR. Of about 590,000 clones listed, 95% to 96% are singletons. Naive-designated CD8 cells lacked CD45RO, were positively enriched for CCR7, and omitted terminally differentiated effector memory CD45RA+ cells. The CDR3 spans 15 residues. V trimming: 2 bases; J trimming: 3 bases; junction bases outside the gene matches: 4. CDR1 is MNHEY, CDR2 SMNVEV, per germline (reference sequence).

The chain employs TRBV27 and TRBJ2-1; TRBD2 agrees at 7 bases. This receptor was identified in a woman in her 30s in good health. Sequenced input: naive CD8+ T cells sorted from blood. The DNA for the CDR3 is TGTGCCAGCAGTTTAACGGGAGGCCTCTACAATGAGCAGTTCTTC. Translating gives CASSLTGGLYNEQFF.